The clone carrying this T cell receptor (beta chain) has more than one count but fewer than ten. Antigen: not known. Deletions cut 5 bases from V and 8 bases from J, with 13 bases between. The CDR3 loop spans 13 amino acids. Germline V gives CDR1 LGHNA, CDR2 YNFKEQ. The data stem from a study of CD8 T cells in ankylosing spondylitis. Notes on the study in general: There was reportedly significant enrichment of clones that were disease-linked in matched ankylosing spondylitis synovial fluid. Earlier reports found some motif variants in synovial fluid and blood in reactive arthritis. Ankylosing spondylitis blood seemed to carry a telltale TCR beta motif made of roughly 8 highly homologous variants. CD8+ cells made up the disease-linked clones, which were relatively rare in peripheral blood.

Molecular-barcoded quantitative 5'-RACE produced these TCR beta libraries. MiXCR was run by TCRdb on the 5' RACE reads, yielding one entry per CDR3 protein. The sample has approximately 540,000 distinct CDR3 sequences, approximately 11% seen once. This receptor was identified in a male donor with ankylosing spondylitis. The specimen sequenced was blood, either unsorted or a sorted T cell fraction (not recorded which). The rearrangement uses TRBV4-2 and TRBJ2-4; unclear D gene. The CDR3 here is CASSKLGEDIQYF. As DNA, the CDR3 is TGTGCCAGCAGCAAGTTGGGCGAGGACATTCAGTACTTC.